This T cell receptor (beta chain) was recovered during a study of blood T cell repertoires in COVID-19. Study-level background: Italy, Spain and the United States were the sources of the convalescent and acute COVID-19 samples. PBMCs, B-cell-depleted T cells, or T cells provided the cDNA or gDNA that made up the material.

This clone has only one observation. There are 12 residues in the CDR3. Per germline, CDR1 DFQATT and CDR2 SNEGSKA (reference sequence). V was pared by 3 bases and J by 10 bases, with 12 bases between. Authors' data handling: How many nucleated cells were present was estimated from reference gene primer amplification. Clones were read by immunoSEQ multiplex PCR, and TCRdb kept only the in-frame ones, dropping some. V and J calls and clone size are those listed in that table; D and trimming were worked out from the DNA. The sample contains tens of thousands of clones, approximately 90% of which appear only once.

Sequencing was performed on peripheral blood. This TCR was recovered from a woman aged 50 to 65 in a cohort sampled during active COVID-19. The genes are TRBV20-1 and TRBJ1-4; D is unresolved. The CDR3 loop reads CSASGSGGKLFF. Here the CDR3 DNA reads TGCAGTGCTAGTGGATCAGGAGGAAAACTGTTTTTT.